The 13 T cell receptor beta chains listed next were all sequenced from one sample in a study of T cells in Graves' hyperthyroidism and ophthalmopathy. TCR beta CDR3 regions were amplified from RNA. Researchers ran a first-round RT-PCR on the TCR CDR3 using the HTBI primer set. TCRdb passed the multiplex PCR reads through MiXCR, listing each CDR3 protein once. The data show around 700,000 distinct CDR3 sequences, just over 35% seen once. The specimen was blood. The origin of the receptors is a woman aged 40 to 49 with Graves' hyperthyroidism.

In its sample, this clonotype was seen many times. J is TRBJ1-2 and V is TRBV2; no reliable D call. Trimming took off 4 bases at V and 7 bases at J, with 10 bases between the two ends. Germline V gene data show CDR1 as SNHLY and CDR2 as FYNNEI. CDR3 length equals 12 residues. The CDR3 DNA reads TGTGCCAGCAGTGGTCAGTTTGGTGGCTACACCTTC. This sequence encodes CASSGQFGGYTF.

The gene calls are TRBV7-9 and TRBJ2-7; D gene unclear. Germline V gene lookup returns CDR1 SEHNR and CDR2 FQNEAQ (reference sequence). The CDR3 loop spans 12 amino acids. V was cut by 1 base and J by 5 bases, with 6 bases left in between. CDR3 in amino acids: CASSLDSNEQYF. CDR3 in DNA: TGTGCCAGCAGCTTAGATTCCAACGAGCAGTACTTC.

This clonotype was found a few times. The V call is TRBV5-6, the J call TRBJ1-1; possibly TRBD1 for D (5 bases). The CDR3 has 19 amino acids. Per germline, CDR1 SGHDT and CDR2 YYEEEE. Trimming took off 0 bases at V and 1 base at J, with 22 bases between the two ends. The CDR3 loop reads CASSLAQGPYMGANTEAFF. The CDR3, as DNA: TGTGCCAGCAGCTTGGCGCAGGGTCCCTATATGGGAGCGAACACTGAAGCTTTCTTT. Full variable domain (remainder filled in from reference TRBV5-6 and TRBJ1-1): DAGVTQSPTHLIKTRGQQVTLRCSPKSGHDTVSWYQQALGQGPQFIFQYYEEEERQRGNFPDRFSGHQFPNYSSELNVNALLLGDSALYLCASSLAQGPYMGANTEAFFGQGTRLTVV.

There are a few counts of this clonotype. The chain has TRBV4-3 and TRBJ1-1; maybe TRBD1 (5 bases). There are 15 residues in the CDR3. Trimming took 0 bases from V and 1 from J, leaving 9 bases between them. Germline lookup yields CDR1 LGHNA and CDR2 YSLEER. CDR3 protein: CASSQDQGRNTEAFF. The CDR3 DNA reads TGCGCCAGCAGCCAAGATCAGGGAAGGAACACTGAAGCTTTCTTT.

Remarks on this clonotype: The germline gene is not matched at one end of the junction; a read error may be the cause. The chain is built from TRBV7-9 and TRBJ2-5, with D unresolved. Germline values: CDR1 SEHNR, CDR2 FQNEAQ (reference sequence). The CDR3 has 16 amino acids. The CDR3 nucleotides read TGTGCCAGCGGCTTAAGTATTTGGGGTCCTTTAGAGACCCAGTACTTC. Encoded protein: CASGLSIWGPLETQYF.

This clonotype was detected a few times. The V and J genes are TRBV5-5 and TRBJ2-7; 7 nucleotides match TRBD1. The length of the CDR3 is 15 residues. V trimming: 4 bases; J trimming: 3 bases; junction bases outside the gene matches: 10. Germline CDR1 is SGHKS and CDR2 is YYEKEE (reference sequence). The CDR3 DNA is TGTGCCAGCAGCCTGGTCGGACAGGAGGACTACGAGCAGTACTTC. Its protein product is CASSLVGQEDYEQYF.

The gene calls are TRBV2 and TRBJ1-2, with D hard to call. The CDR3 consists of 14 residues. From germline, CDR1 is SNHLY and CDR2 FYNNEI. V lost 4 bases and J lost 4, with 13 bases in between. CDR3 sequence: CASSVFNPTYGYTF. As DNA, the CDR3 is TGTGCCAGCAGTGTTTTTAACCCCACCTATGGCTACACCTTC.

This clonotype showed up just once. The chain links TRBV5-1 to TRBJ2-2; TRBD2 matches 9 bases. The germline CDR1 and CDR2 sequences are SGHRS and YFSETQ. CDR3 size: 16 residues. The ends lost 4 bases at V and 2 bases at J; junction bases unmatched: 6. This CDR3 is CASSLRLAANTGELFF. The CDR3 DNA is TGCGCCAGCAGCCTACGACTAGCGGCTAACACCGGGGAGCTGTTTTTT.

The V and J genes are TRBV7-9 and TRBJ1-6; tentative D call: TRBD1 (5 bases). This CDR3 comprises 14 residues. Looked up from germline, CDR1 is SEHNR and CDR2 is FQNEAQ (reference sequence). CDR3 nucleotide sequence: TGTGCGGCCGGGGGAAGCTCCTATAATTCACCCCTCCACTTT. Translated, it gives CAAGGSSYNSPLHF.

This clonotype was recorded a few times. J is TRBJ2-7 and V is TRBV7-9; D tentatively reads TRBD1 or TRBD2 (5 bases each). The CDR3 has 13 amino acids. V was trimmed by 6 bases and J by 6 bases, leaving 15 bases between them. CDR1 is SEHNR, CDR2 FQNEAQ, per germline (reference sequence). Here the CDR3 DNA reads TGTGCCAGCAGGGCGAACGGGGACGGCGAGCAGTACTTC. Protein: CASRANGDGEQYF.

This chain uses TRBV13 with TRBJ1-1; 9 bases are shared with TRBD1. This CDR3 comprises 17 residues. Trimming removed 4 bases from V and 4 bases from J; junction bases left unmatched: 13. Germline CDR1 is PRHDT and CDR2 is FYEKMQ (reference sequence). Here the CDR3 reads CASSSQGLGTGSTEAFF. CDR3 nucleotides: TGTGCCAGCAGCTCCCAAGGCCTCGGGACAGGGAGCACTGAAGCTTTCTTT.

The chain joins TRBV24-1 to TRBJ2-7; 10 bases match TRBD2. Germline CDR1 and CDR2: KGHDR and SFDVKD. The CDR3 contains 16 residues. J gave up 3 bases and V 1 base, and 5 bases lay outside the gene matches. The CDR3 DNA reads as TGTGCCACCAGTGATTTAGGCGCTAGCGGGAGCTACGAGCAGTACTTC. Its protein is CATSDLGASGSYEQYF.

As regards this clonotype: This may come from a read error, since a much larger clone is one base off. The chain carries TRBV10-3 and TRBJ1-1; D not certain. Germline V gives CDR1 ENHRY, CDR2 SYGVKD. This CDR3 has 14 residues. This CDR3 is CASNLGPWNTEASF. The CDR3 nucleotides read TGTGCCAGCAACCTCGGACCGTGGAACACTGAAGCTTCCTTT.